This TCR beta chain was identified in a study of blood T cell repertoires in COVID-19 (dated by TCRdb to 2020 to 2021). With regard to the full study: Samples from collaborators originated in the United States, Italy and Spain and spanned both the acute and convalescent phases of COVID-19. Deeply sampled blood TCRbeta repertoires from subjects exposed to, actively infected with, or recovered from COVID-19 were included in the dataset. Where HLA class I and class II types were available, the types were taken from metadata supplied by the sample provider, not from assay-based typing. A freely available public database, intended as a resource for researchers studying the immune response to SARS-CoV-2, is where the repertoires were released. The prospective study material was composed of cDNA or gDNA derived from T cells, B-cell-depleted T cells, or PBMCs. Samples came from the ongoing ImmuneRACE study (first 160 participants) plus 1,254 subjects from 6 global collaborators. Sample metadata almost always included a de-identified subject ID, COVID-19 status, age in years and sex.

The CDR3 goes from the cysteine to the phenylalanine over 16 residues. The read is trimmed to its CDR3 DNA, 48 bases read in frame from base 1. Sequences SGHDT (CDR1) and YYEEEE (CDR2) are obtained from the germline V gene. Cut back by 1 base and 3 bases, the V and J ends lie 14 bases apart. TCRbeta CDR3 regions were amplified from genomic DNA using the immunoSEQ Assay, a bias-controlled multiplex PCR. The paper's data handling went like this. The number of nucleated cells in each sample was estimated by amplification of reference gene primers within the assay. To quantify the absolute abundance of each unique TCRbeta CDR3 rearrangement, sequence reads were collapsed and filtered. For each sample, productive Simpson clonality was calculated as the square root of Simpson's diversity index over productive rearrangements. The table comes from immuneACCESS by way of TCRdb, which keeps in-frame sequences with V and J called. Part of the clones is missing from these tables; in studies checked, under half for an unresolved V gene and the rest for unknown reasons. Clone size and V and J calls were adopted from that table, with D and trimming inferred from the DNA. This sample holds fewer than 250,000 clones; around four fifths were observed only once. The ten largest clones add up to 20% of the sample.

Comment on this clone: This clone's antigen is unknown. Nothing much larger sits one base from this clone, and base qualities are not available.

Study-level results and caveats: How much clinical and demographic metadata was included differed by source and by participant, and the metadata was provided uncurated.

Each collaborating institution followed its own protocols to collect whole blood in K2EDTA tubes. For TCRbeta analysis, collaborators shipped samples in one of three forms: frozen whole blood, isolated PBMCs, or DNA extracted from either of those sample types. The clonotype comes from a man in his thirties or forties with active or convalescent COVID-19. Input material: peripheral blood. The V and J genes are TRBV5-6 and TRBJ1-5; a tentative D call is TRBD1 (5 bases match). The base sequence is TGTGCCAGCAGCTTGAATTTCAGGGAGGACAATCAGCCCCAGCATTTT. Protein translation: CASSLNFREDNQPQHF.